The 29 T cell receptor beta chains given below trace back to one sample, sequenced in a study of blood T cell repertoires in COVID-19. Repertoires were generated with immunoSEQ multiplex PCR, while TCRdb's copy carries only in-frame clones and drops some. The sample carries 120,000 or so clones, roughly 90% recorded once. Input material: peripheral blood. These TCRs come from an older woman with COVID-19, enrolled during active disease.

The V gene is TRBV15, the J gene TRBJ2-3; D perhaps matches TRBD2 (6 bases). CDR1 LNHNV and CDR2 YYDKDF come from the germline V gene (reference sequence). The CDR3 extends over 13 amino acids. Between the trimmed V and J ends, which lost 5 bases and 11 bases, there was a span of 17 bases. The CDR3 nucleotides read TGTGCCACCAGCTCCCGACTAGAGGGTGAGCAGTATTTT. This translates into CATSSRLEGEQYF. Using reference TRBV15 and TRBJ2-3 for the parts outside the CDR3, the full variable domain is DAMVIQNPRYQVTQFGKPVTLSCSQTLNHNVMYWYQQKSSQAPKLLFHYYDKDFNNEADTPDNFQSRRPNTSFCFLDIRSPGLGDTAMYLCATSSRLEGEQYFGPGTRLTVL.

The rearrangement links TRBV5-1 to TRBJ2-1; 9 bases match TRBD1. This CDR3 is built from 16 residues. Germline V gene data show CDR1 as SGHRS and CDR2 as YFSETQ. V lost 4 bases, J lost 4 bases, and 9 bases stayed unmatched. In DNA, the CDR3 is TGCGCCAGCAGCCGTAACTCGGGACAGGGTTACAATGAGCAGTTCTTC. The encoded protein is CASSRNSGQGYNEQFF. Full variable domain (rest looked up from reference TRBV5-1 and TRBJ2-1): KAGVTQTPRYLIKTRGQQVTLSCSPISGHRSVSWYQQTPGQGLQFLFEYFSETQRNKGNFPGRFSGRQFSNSRSEMNVSTLELGDSALYLCASSRNSGQGYNEQFFGPGTRLTVL.

The chain employs TRBV9 and TRBJ2-1, with D unclear. This CDR3 has 13 residues. The V end was cut by 6 bases, the J end by 8 bases, with 15 bases between. The germline V gene has CDR1 SGDLS and CDR2 YYNGEE. CDR3 protein: CASTGLGADEQFF. CDR3 DNA: TGTGCCAGCACTGGCCTGGGCGCCGATGAGCAGTTCTTC.

The chain uses TRBV5-1 and TRBJ1-5, with no clear D. CDR1 and CDR2 from the germline V gene are SGHRS and YFSETQ. Trimming removed 4 bases from V and 6 bases from J, with 11 bases in between. This CDR3 has 13 residues. The CDR3 sequence: CASSEREGQPQHF. For the CDR3, the DNA is TGCGCCAGCAGCGAGAGGGAGGGTCAGCCCCAGCATTTT.

The chain is built from TRBV19 and TRBJ2-3, with TRBD1 matching 7 bases. This CDR3 is 15 amino acids long. V shed 7 bases and J 4 bases; nucleotides not matched to a gene: 11. CDR1 is LNHDA and CDR2 is SQIVND in the germline V gene (reference sequence). For the CDR3, the DNA is TGTGCCAGTACCTCCTCCGGGCAGGGGGCAGATACGCAGTATTTT. It specifies CASTSSGQGADTQYF.

V and J are TRBV5-1 and TRBJ2-1, with 8 bases lining up with TRBD1. The V segment lost 4 bases and the J segment 5 bases; nucleotides outside the gene matches: 5. The CDR3 consists of 14 residues. In germline, CDR1 is SGHRS, CDR2 YFSETQ. CDR3 sequence (DNA): TGCGCCAGCAGCGATAGGACAGGGAACAATGAGCAGTTCTTC. Amino acid sequence: CASSDRTGNNEQFF. Drawing the rest from reference TRBV5-1 and TRBJ2-1, the complete variable domain is KAGVTQTPRYLIKTRGQQVTLSCSPISGHRSVSWYQQTPGQGLQFLFEYFSETQRNKGNFPGRFSGRQFSNSRSEMNVSTLELGDSALYLCASSDRTGNNEQFFGPGTRLTVL.

The rearrangement joins TRBV6-5 to TRBJ1-2, with TRBD1 identical over 10 bases. The germline CDR1 and CDR2 sequences are MNHEY and SVGAGI. Trimming cost V 6 bases and J 3 bases; bases outside gene matches: 4. The CDR3 runs to 14 residues. CDR3: CASRRQGADYGYTF. The CDR3 coding sequence is TGTGCCAGCAGACGACAGGGGGCTGACTATGGCTACACCTTC.

The V call is TRBV7-9, the J call TRBJ1-2, with D possibly being TRBD1 (5 bases). This CDR3 comprises 16 residues. CDR1 and CDR2 from the germline V gene are SEHNR and FQNEAQ (reference sequence). V was cut by 3 bases and J by 6 bases, with 20 bases left in between. CDR3 protein: CASSLGSNDGRDGYTF. CDR3 nucleotide sequence: TGTGCCAGCAGCTTGGGATCTAACGATGGCAGGGATGGCTACACCTTC. Together with reference TRBV7-9 and TRBJ1-2, the CDR3 gives the full variable domain: DTGVSQNPRHKITKRGQNVTFRCDPISEHNRLYWYRQTLGQGPEFLTYFQNEAQLEKSRLLSDRFSAERPKGSFSTLEIQRTEQGDSAMYLCASSLGSNDGRDGYTFGSGTRLTVV.

The chain combines TRBV11-3 with TRBJ2-2; 9 bases fit TRBD1. Germline CDR1 reads SGHNT; CDR2 reads YENEEA. J lost 9 bases, V lost 5 bases, and 13 bases had no gene match. This CDR3 has 16 residues. The CDR3 loop reads CASSPKGDREVRELFF. The CDR3 DNA follows: TGTGCCAGCAGCCCTAAGGGGGACAGGGAAGTCCGGGAGCTGTTTTTT.

The chain joins TRBV2 to TRBJ1-1; TRBD1 is a possible D gene (6 bases). The CDR3 length is 16 residues. CDR1 is SNHLY, CDR2 FYNNEI, per germline. V lost 2 bases and J lost 1, with 14 bases in between. The CDR3 DNA follows: TGTGCCAGCAGTGAACACACAGGGATGGGGAACACTGAAGCTTTCTTT. This gives the protein CASSEHTGMGNTEAFF.

V and J are TRBV15 and TRBJ2-3; D gene ambiguous. V dropped 0 bases and J dropped 10 bases, with 11 bases sitting between them. The length of the CDR3 is 13 residues. Germline V lookup: CDR1 LNHNV, CDR2 YYDKDF (reference sequence). The DNA of the CDR3 is TGTGCCACCAGCAGAGATCCCCAGAGGCCGCAGTATTTT. Amino acid sequence: CATSRDPQRPQYF.

This sequence joins TRBV6-2 or TRBV6-3 and TRBJ1-1, with 9 bases lining up with TRBD1. The CDR3 covers 12 residues. Per germline, CDR1 MNHEY and CDR2 SVGEGT. Trimming at V came to 5 bases and at J to 10 bases, leaving 5 bases not matched to a gene. In DNA, the CDR3 is TGTGCCAGCAGTCAAGGACAGGGGCGAGCTTTCTTT. Amino acid sequence: CASSQGQGRAFF.

The chain recombines TRBV11-3 with TRBJ2-2, with 10 nucleotides matching TRBD2. Per germline, CDR1 SGHNT and CDR2 YENEEA. V lost 7 bases, J lost 1 base, and 9 bases stayed unmatched. The CDR3 is 17 residues long. CDR3 nucleotides: TGTGCCAGCATCTCACTAGCGGGGCCTTTGAACACCGGGGAGCTGTTTTTT. Protein: CASISLAGPLNTGELFF.

The gene calls are TRBV5-5 and TRBJ1-1, with 7 bases identical to TRBD1. CDR1 and CDR2 (germline): SGHKS, YYEKEE (reference sequence). The junction had 5 bases not matched to a gene; V was cut back by 5 bases and J by 1 base. CDR3 length: 14 residues. The CDR3 region is CASSIGQANTEAFF. CDR3 DNA: TGTGCCAGCAGTATTGGACAGGCGAACACTGAAGCTTTCTTT.

Only one count was recorded for this clone. The V call is TRBV30, the J call TRBJ1-5; D remains ambiguous. Germline V gene data show CDR1 as GTSNPN and CDR2 as SVGIG (reference sequence). Trimming removed 2 bases at V and 0 bases at J, with 8 bases between. The CDR3 consists of 14 residues. The CDR3 is CAWSNTNSNQPQHF. The CDR3 coding sequence is TGTGCCTGGAGTAACACAAATAGCAATCAGCCCCAGCATTTT.

In its sample, this clone was seen a few times. The gene calls are TRBV4-3 and TRBJ1-3; 9 bases are a match to TRBD1. The CDR3 is 19 residues long. Trimming at V came to 1 base and at J to 0 bases, leaving 10 bases not matched to a gene. Germline V gives CDR1 LGHNA, CDR2 YSLEER. This chain's CDR3 is CASSQVGDRATYSGNTIYF. DNA of the CDR3: TGCGCCAGCAGCCAAGTTGGGGACAGGGCCACCTACTCTGGAAACACCATATATTTT.

This rearrangement joins TRBV5-5 to TRBJ1-3; weak D call: TRBD1 (6 bases). The germline V and J ends were trimmed by 0 bases and 2 bases, with 9 bases remaining between them. CDR3 size: 15 residues. Per the germline V gene, CDR1 is SGHKS and CDR2 is YYEKEE (reference sequence). The CDR3 reads CASSLAAGAGNTIYF. As DNA, the CDR3 is TGTGCCAGCAGCTTGGCGGCAGGGGCTGGAAACACCATATATTTT.

The chain links TRBV4-3 to TRBJ2-7; 8 positions agree with TRBD1. This CDR3 is built from 14 residues. V dropped 4 bases and J dropped 6; count of bases not matched to a gene: 8. CDR1 is LGHNA and CDR2 is YSLEER in the germline V gene. The CDR3 DNA reads as TGCGCCAGCAGCCTCCGGGACAGGTTTTCCGAGCAGTACTTC. It encodes CASSLRDRFSEQYF.

The V and J genes are TRBV5-1 and TRBJ1-1, with D possibly TRBD1 on 5 matching bases. V lost 1 base and J lost 0, with 13 bases in between. This CDR3 is built from 16 residues. Germline V gene data show CDR1 as SGHRS and CDR2 as YFSETQ. The CDR3 nucleotides are TGCGCCAGCAGCTTGTGGGGGGAGCGGATGAACACTGAAGCTTTCTTT. Translation gives CASSLWGERMNTEAFF.

The rearrangement uses TRBV6-5 and TRBJ1-5; perhaps TRBD1 as D (5 bases). V was trimmed by 7 bases and J by 0 bases, leaving 10 bases between them. From germline, CDR1 is MNHEY and CDR2 SVGAGI. The CDR3 is made up of 14 amino acids. CDR3 protein: CASTPDSSNQPQHF. The CDR3 DNA sequence: TGTGCCAGCACGCCCGACAGTAGCAATCAGCCCCAGCATTTT.

The CDR3 DNA sequence: TGTGCCAGCAGGGACAGGGGAAGCACTGAAGCTTTCTTT. Encoded protein: CASRDRGSTEAFF. The chain uses TRBV6-5 and TRBJ1-1; 9 nucleotides line up with TRBD1. V gave up 6 bases and J gave up 4 bases; unmatched junction bases: 3. Germline V lookup: CDR1 MNHEY, CDR2 SVGAGI. CDR3 size: 13 residues.

This chain uses TRBV11-2 with TRBJ1-4; 9 positions match TRBD1. J was trimmed by 7 bases and V by 3 bases; bases with no gene match: 6. The CDR3 loop spans 15 amino acids. CDR1 and CDR2 from the germline V gene are SGHAT and FQNNGV. The CDR3 DNA follows: TGTGCCAGCAGCTTCGGGACAGGGATGGGTGAAAAACTGTTTTTT. It translates to CASSFGTGMGEKLFF.

This clone was observed a handful of times. This chain uses TRBV19 with TRBJ2-2; D is uncertain. V lost 5 bases and J 0 bases, leaving 4 bases between the germline ends. The CDR3 is 13 residues long. Germline values: CDR1 LNHDA, CDR2 SQIVND (reference sequence). The CDR3 loop reads CASSRTNTGELFF. CDR3 sequence (DNA): TGTGCCAGTAGTCGTACGAACACCGGGGAGCTGTTTTTT. Using reference TRBV19 and TRBJ2-2 for the parts outside the CDR3, the full variable domain is DGGITQSPKYLFRKEGQNVTLSCEQNLNHDAMYWYRQDPGQGLRLIYYSQIVNDFQKGDIAEGYSVSREKKESFPLTVTSAQKNPTAFYLCASSRTNTGELFFGEGSRLTVL.

The rearrangement uses TRBV18 and TRBJ2-3; 12 bases align to TRBD2. Germline assignment: CDR1 KGHSH and CDR2 LQKENI. The CDR3 length is 18 residues. V trimming: 3 bases; J trimming: 2 bases; junction bases outside the gene matches: 9. CDR3 sequence reads: CASSPILAGGVVTDTQYF. The DNA of the CDR3 is TGTGCCAGCTCACCGATACTAGCGGGGGGCGTAGTCACAGATACGCAGTATTTT.

V usage is TRBV18 and J usage is TRBJ1-6; D gene ambiguous. Germline values: CDR1 KGHSH, CDR2 LQKENI. The CDR3 runs 17 residues. The V gene lost 3 bases and the J gene lost 0 bases, with 12 bases spanning the gap. The CDR3 DNA follows: TGTGCCAGCTCACCGGGAGCCCAGAGCTCCTATAATTCACCCCTCCACTTT. Residues: CASSPGAQSSYNSPLHF.

This rearrangement joins TRBV29-1 to TRBJ2-1; the D gene is possibly TRBD1 (7 bases). From germline, CDR1 is SQVTM and CDR2 ANQGSEA. This CDR3 spans 14 amino acids. V was cut by 4 bases and J by 0 bases, with 10 bases left in between. CDR3 region: CSVGQGGSYNEQFF. CDR3 DNA: TGCAGCGTTGGACAGGGAGGCTCCTACAATGAGCAGTTCTTC.

This clone was observed a single time. The gene calls are TRBV6-2 or TRBV6-3 and TRBJ1-1; a possible D gene is TRBD1 (6 bases). Germline V gene lookup returns CDR1 MNHEY and CDR2 SVGEGT. V was cut by 2 bases and J by 2 bases, with 9 bases left in between. CDR3 length equals 14 residues. DNA for the CDR3: TGTGCCAGCAGTTACCATGGGGGCAACACTGAAGCTTTCTTT. Amino acid sequence: CASSYHGGNTEAFF.

V usage is TRBV18 and J usage is TRBJ1-1; a possible D gene is TRBD1 (5 bases). From germline, CDR1 is KGHSH and CDR2 LQKENI. V shed 4 bases and J shed 7 bases, with 13 bases lying between them. CDR3 size: 13 residues. The CDR3 is CASSLGQGFEAFF. CDR3 bases: TGTGCCAGCTCACTTGGACAAGGATTTGAAGCTTTCTTT.

This clone was counted a single time. The J gene is TRBJ2-4, the V gene TRBV2; D is possibly TRBD1 (6 bases). The V gene lost 6 bases and the J gene lost 6 bases, with 12 bases spanning the gap. This CDR3 has 13 residues. CDR1 is SNHLY and CDR2 is FYNNEI in the germline V gene. The CDR3 region has the DNA TGTGCCAGCAGCGTACAGGGACCAAACATTCAGTACTTC. Amino acid sequence: CASSVQGPNIQYF. The complete variable domain, with remaining parts taken from reference TRBV2 and TRBJ2-4, reads EPEVTQTPSHQVTQMGQEVILRCVPISNHLYFYWYRQILGQKVEFLVSFYNNEISEKSEIFDDQFSVERPDGSNFTLKIRSTKLEDSAMYFCASSVQGPNIQYFGAGTRLSVL.